This T cell receptor beta chain was found in a study of shared clonotypes between healthy human individuals (TCRdb year 2020). With regard to the full study: A few men and two women, aged 18 to 49 years, made up the cohort. To estimate repertoire size and how much clonotypes are shared between individuals, the study performed deep sequencing of blood TCR repertoires from a few healthy adults. For each donor, three plates each were used for CD4 naive and CD4 memory, two plates were used for CD8 naive, and one plate was used for CD8 memory. Libraries were prepared and TCR repertoires were sequenced by different laboratories using diverse techniques, in order to increase sequencing depth and limit assay-specific biases. Per donor, leukapheresis produced somewhere between about 0.94 and 10 billion PBMCs.

On this clone itself: The antigen this receptor binds is unknown. Qualities for individual bases were not recorded, and no much larger clone is one base off.

The donors were healthy, HIV-negative adults who had no recently reported acute infections or vaccinations. All donors were Caucasian adults living in Nashville, Tennessee, USA. CD4+ T cells were enriched through magnetic negative selection, after which naive cells were positively selected on CD45RA and the remaining negative fraction served as the memory subset. Blood was collected by leukapheresis, and PBMCs were isolated by Ficoll-Histopaque density gradient centrifugation and then cryopreserved in liquid nitrogen vapor phase. Purity and quantity of every magnetically sorted T cell population were checked by analytical flow cytometry. From each sorted fraction, genomic DNA was isolated and quantified by UV absorbance on a Nanodrop 2000c. General findings and caveats noted by the study authors: Pairwise subsampling led to the expectation that sequencing depth would affect the degree of clonotype sharing among donors. Even with the large sequencing depth, rarefaction of the sorted-subset datasets indicated that sequencing was incomplete. The genetic and exposure-history diversity represented was limited by the small number of donors. Clonotypes shared by all four sorted-subset donors showed higher generation probabilities than non-shared clonotypes. Sampling was restricted to blood, and TCR repertoires in tissues likely differ from the TCR repertoires found in blood. Estimated clonotype richness was generally larger for naive than for memory subsets. Roughly 5% of naive CD4, 3.5% of naive CD8, 2.3% of memory CD4, and 0.4% of memory CD8 clonotypes were shared across four donors.

The germline V gene encodes CDR1 SGHTA and CDR2 FQGTGA. The CDR3 covers 14 residues, taking in both the cysteine and the phenylalanine. Left in the record is the CDR3 DNA by itself, 42 bases read in frame from the first base. V ends up 5 bases short and J 5 bases short, with an unmatched junction base count of 8. Using the deep immunoSEQ assay, multiplex PCR amplified TCR CDR3 regions from genomic DNA. Genomic DNA extracted from each cell subset was distributed evenly over all wells of several immunoSEQ 96-well plates, and each plate served as one replicate. For sorted subsets, approximately 190 ng genomic DNA, equal to 30,000 or so T cell genomes, was loaded into each replicate PCR. The purified libraries were quantified using a Qubit 3.0 fluorometer, sized with a Bioanalyzer 2100, and then quantified again using the KAPA Library Quantification kit. Every immunoSEQ 96-well plate was sequenced on a separate single-read 150-cycle Illumina NextSeq 550 flow cell. As for how the authors treated the data: The immunoSEQ output contained only junctional sequences without quality scores, so filtering could not match that applied to full-length reads. Sequences were annotated with PyIR, a Python wrapper for IgBLAST v1.9, and V/J genes and CDR3 were assigned using IMGT germline references. Reads with weak V/J assignments (E-value above 1e-6), missing CDR3, stop codons, out-of-frame junctions, or ambiguous translated residues were removed. V3J clonotypes were defined as sequences sharing an identical inferred V gene, J gene, and CDR3 amino acid sequence. To compute the percentage overlap between repertoires, the number of shared unique clonotypes was divided by the size of the smaller repertoire. RTK rarefaction, the Chao1 estimator, and Recon v2.1 estimates of unobserved clonotypes were used to assess repertoire richness. Generation probabilities were computed with OLGA for all TCRbeta clonotypes obtained by the gDNA method from several donors. Sourced from immuneACCESS, this table was stored by TCRdb with only in-frame sequences that have V and J called. A share of the clones is absent; for the studies checked, an unresolved V gene accounts for under half, and the remainder has no known explanation. V, J and clone size derive from that table, while D and trimming were established from the DNA sequence. The sample includes 2.3 million or so clones, with approximately 93% observed a single time. 0.35% to 0.5% of the sample rests with the top ten.

The TCR sequence derives from a man aged 18 to 29 in good health. Some clones in this sample may be carry-over from other donors' samples. Recombination connected TRBV7-3 to TRBJ2-5; 7 junctional bases match TRBD1. Sequenced input: naive CD4+ T cells from PBMCs. This specimen's cell subset or site label, interpreted: CD45RA+ positively selected. The sequenced DNA is TGTGCCAGCAGCCGACAGGGTAGAGGGGAGACCCAGTACTTC. Translated, this is CASSRQGRGETQYF.